These T cell receptor beta chains were read from a single sample in a study of OX40 agonist ivuxolimab in advanced cancers. Profiled with immunoSEQ multiplex PCR; TCRdb holds only in-frame clones, not every one. The sample comprises 50,000 to 75,000 clones, approximately 90% of which are singletons, and approximately 0.33% rests with the top ten. The sequencing here drew on CD4+ or CD8+ T cells sorted from blood, taken in a trial of the OX40 agonist ivuxolimab. The receptors were gathered from an adult with an advanced solid tumor such as melanoma, head and neck, liver or kidney cancer. Each CDR3 is given with its conserved first and last residue.

TRBV29-1	TRBJ1-1	CSVASGNTEAFF
TRBV30	TRBJ2-1	CAWTTPGRDEQFF
TRBV19	TRBJ2-3	CAASPGRSTDTQYF
TRBV27	TRBJ2-5	CASSLSSGLETQYF
TRBV6-6	TRBJ2-7	CASSSSDRYSYEQYF
TRBV21-1	TRBJ1-1	CASSKALILHNADTEAFF
TRBV28	TRBJ2-5	CASTQGGGSQETQYF
TRBV6-5	TRBJ2-6	CASVGGSGANVLTF
TRBV7-9	TRBJ2-5	CASSLGRGRRGSQETQYF
TRBV30	TRBJ2-6	CAWSVGHGANVLTF